The 5 T cell receptor beta chains reported below all come from one sample, sequenced in a study of human T cells and chemical hapten exposure. MiXCR was run by TCRdb on the RACE reads, yielding one entry per CDR3 protein. Among about 260,000 distinct CDR3 sequences listed, about 9.4% were seen once. Sample time point: pre-sensitization, week 0. Stated treatment: therapeutic diphenylcyclopropenone sensitization with weekly scalp DPC. The specimen was whole blood, collected in connection with sensitization to the hapten diphenylcyclopropenone (DPC). Source of these receptors: a woman aged 40 to 55 with alopecia areata. Some clones in this sample may be carry-over from other donors' samples.

This clonotype was picked up a small number of times. CDR3 DNA: TGTGCCAGCAGCTTAGAATTACACTATGGCTACACCTTC. Translation: CASSLELHYGYTF. This chain connects TRBV7-9 to TRBJ1-2; D unclear. Germline assignment: CDR1 SEHNR and CDR2 FQNEAQ (reference sequence). This CDR3 contains 13 residues. The V and J ends lost 1 base and 3 bases respectively, with 6 bases between them.

This sequence joins TRBV20-1 and TRBJ2-7; TRBD1 matches at 10 bases. V shed 0 bases, J shed 2 bases, and the junction held 7 bases outside the gene matches. Germline values: CDR1 DFQATT, CDR2 SNEGSKA (reference sequence). The CDR3 extends over 16 amino acids. The CDR3, as DNA: TGCAGTGCTAGAGACCCGGGACAGGGGCTTCCCTACGAGCAGTACTTC. Amino acids: CSARDPGQGLPYEQYF.

As DNA, the CDR3 is TGTGCCAGCAGGGGAGGGACAGTCTCTGGGGCCAACGTCCTGACTTTC. This translates into CASRGGTVSGANVLTF. The chain has TRBV27 and TRBJ2-6; D may correspond to TRBD1 or TRBD2 (7 bases each). CDR3 size: 16 residues. The V end lost 6 bases, the J end lost 0 bases, and 12 bases lay between the germline ends. Germline V gene sequence: CDR1 MNHEY, CDR2 SMNVEV (reference sequence).

V is TRBV9 and J is TRBJ2-5; D may be TRBD1 (6 bases). The V gene's germline CDR1 is SGDLS and CDR2 YYNGEE. V shed 4 bases and J shed 8 bases, with 21 bases lying between them. This CDR3 has 15 amino acids. CDR3: CASSTHRTAGDTQYF. CDR3 bases: TGTGCCAGCAGCACCCACCGGACAGCTGGGGACACCCAGTACTTC.

This chain joins TRBV20-1 and TRBJ1-2; 7 nucleotides match TRBD1. J was trimmed by 7 bases and V by 1 base; bases with no gene match: 6. The CDR3 has 13 residues. CDR1 DFQATT and CDR2 SNEGSKA come from the germline V gene (reference sequence). The CDR3 reads CSARVSTGFGYTF. The CDR3 region has the DNA TGCAGTGCTAGAGTCTCGACAGGGTTTGGCTACACCTTC.